One T cell receptor beta chain is described in this entry. Treatment given: approximately 18 received Ad26.COV2.S at low or high dose, single or two shots; about 5 received placebo; per-sample allocation not given. The samples date from day 63 after the first vaccine or placebo injection. This sample was included in a study of Ad26.COV2.S vaccination and SARS-CoV-2 variants. Some clones are missing from TCRdb's copy, which holds only in-frame ones; the method was immunoSEQ multiplex PCR. Of under 550,000 clones in the sample, roughly 90% are singletons; the top ten hold about 12%. Trimming stripped 1 base from V and 3 bases from J, with 10 bases between. The CDR3 contains 14 residues. Germline V gene lookup returns CDR1 LGHDT and CDR2 YNNKEL (reference sequence).

The chain is built from TRBV3-1 (or the pseudogene TRBV3-2) and TRBJ2-7; no definite D call. The sequence was obtained from a person aged 18-60 years who received the Ad26.COV2.S COVID-19 vaccine or a placebo. This specimen was peripheral blood, taken in a trial of Ad26.COV2.S vaccine versus placebo. CDR3 residues: CASSQGSPSYEQYF. The CDR3 coding sequence is TGTGCCAGCAGCCAAGGCTCCCCGAGCTACGAGCAGTACTTC.